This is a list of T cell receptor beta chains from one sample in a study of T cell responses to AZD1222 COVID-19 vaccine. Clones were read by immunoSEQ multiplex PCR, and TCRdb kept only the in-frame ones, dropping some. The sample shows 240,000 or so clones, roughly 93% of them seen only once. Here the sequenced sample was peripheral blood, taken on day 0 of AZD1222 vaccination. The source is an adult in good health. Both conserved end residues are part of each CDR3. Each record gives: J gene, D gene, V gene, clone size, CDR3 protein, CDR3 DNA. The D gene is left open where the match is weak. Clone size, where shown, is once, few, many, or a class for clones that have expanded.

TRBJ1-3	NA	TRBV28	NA	CASSRSPGNTIYF	TGTGCCAGCAGCAGGTCCCCTGGAAACACCATATATTTT
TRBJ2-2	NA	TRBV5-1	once	CASSLAGGDTGELFF	TGCGCCAGCAGCTTGGCAGGGGGGGACACCGGGGAGCTGTTTTTT
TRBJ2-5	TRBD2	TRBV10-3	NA	CAISDGGVGGKTQYF	TGTGCCATCAGTGACGGGGGGGTCGGGGGTAAGACCCAGTACTTC
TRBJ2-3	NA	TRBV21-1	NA	CASMGAADTQYF	TGTGCCAGCATGGGCGCGGCAGATACGCAGTATTTT
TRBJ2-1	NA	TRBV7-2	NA	CASSTSLLEQFF	TGTGCCAGCAGCACTAGCCTATTGGAGCAGTTCTTC
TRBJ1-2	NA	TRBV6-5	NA	CASTRTTYGYTF	TGTGCCAGCACTAGGACCACCTATGGCTACACCTTC
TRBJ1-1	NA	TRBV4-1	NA	CASSQGTLGIGVTEAFF	TGCGCCAGCAGCCAAGGCACCCTGGGGATCGGAGTCACTGAAGCTTTCTTT
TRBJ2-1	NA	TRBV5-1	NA	CASRLGLASSYNEQFF	TGCGCCAGCAGACTCGGACTGGCGAGCTCCTACAATGAGCAGTTCTTC
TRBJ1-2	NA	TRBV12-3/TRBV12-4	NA	CASSWQLGGYTF	TGTGCCAGCAGTTGGCAGCTCGGCGGCTACACCTTC
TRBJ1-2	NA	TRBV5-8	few	CASSLRGYTF	TGTGCCAGCAGCTTGAGAGGCTACACCTTC
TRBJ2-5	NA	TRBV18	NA	CASSPADKETQYF	TGTGCCAGCTCCCCCGCTGACAAAGAGACCCAGTACTTC
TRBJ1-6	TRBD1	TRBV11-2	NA	CASSFRQGGYNSPLHF	TGTGCCAGCAGCTTCCGACAGGGTGGCTATAATTCACCCCTCCACTTT
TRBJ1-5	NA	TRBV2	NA	CASSERASRGNQPQHF	TGTGCCAGCAGTGAAAGGGCCAGCCGGGGCAATCAGCCCCAGCATTTT
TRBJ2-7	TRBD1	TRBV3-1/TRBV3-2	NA	CASSQEYRGRYEQYF	TGTGCCAGCAGCCAAGAGTACAGGGGTCGGTACGAGCAGTACTTC
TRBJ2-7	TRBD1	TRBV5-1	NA	CASSPGPDRGREQYF	TGCGCCAGCAGCCCCGGCCCGGACAGGGGTCGGGAGCAGTACTTC
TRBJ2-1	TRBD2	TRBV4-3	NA	CASSQSGIGGEQFF	TGCGCCAGCAGCCAAAGCGGGATCGGTGGTGAGCAGTTCTTC
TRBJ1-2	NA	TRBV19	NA	CASTLLGNYGYTF	TGTGCCAGTACCCTTCTGGGCAACTATGGCTACACCTTC
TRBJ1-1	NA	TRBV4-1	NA	CASSQVVGINTEAFF	TGCGCCAGCAGCCAAGTAGTGGGAATTAACACTGAAGCTTTCTTT